The rows below give T cell receptor beta chains drawn from one sample of a study of post-analysis software for immune sequencing data. TCRdb processed the PCR reads anew with MiXCR; each CDR3 protein has one entry. This table has some 890,000 distinct CDR3 sequences, approximately 50% appearing once. Sequenced: blood. These TCRs come from a girl aged 5 to 17 with multiple sclerosis. Both conserved end residues are part of each CDR3. Each record gives: clone size, J gene, D gene, V gene, CDR3 protein, CDR3 DNA. A D gene is named only where the DNA matches it firmly. Not all rows give a size; the values are once, few, many and, for expanded clones, a class.

>.|TRBJ2-7|.|TRBV5-6
CASSLSGRTKLDSYEQYF
TGTGCCAGCAGCTTGAGCGGACGGACCAAATTAGACTCCTACGAGCAGTACTTC
>.|TRBJ2-6|.|TRBV28
CASSHLSGANVLTF
TGTGCCAGCAGCCACCTCTCTGGGGCCAACGTCCTGACTTTC
>.|TRBJ2-7|.|TRBV9
CASSARGISAYEQYF
TGTGCCAGCAGCGCGAGGGGGATCTCGGCCTACGAGCAGTACTTC
>.|TRBJ2-6|.|TRBV3-1
CASSRIPGANVLTF
TGTGCCAGCAGCCGCATCCCTGGGGCCAACGTCCTGACTTTC
>.|TRBJ2-3|.|TRBV5-1
CASSLDGDRTDTQYF
TGCGCCAGCAGCTTGGACGGTGACCGCACAGATACGCAGTATTTT
>.|TRBJ2-4|.|TRBV25-1
CAGSGSSRGSITKNIQYF
TGTGCCGGCAGTGGCTCCTCCAGGGGATCGATAACCAAAAACATTCAGTACTTC
>.|TRBJ1-4|.|TRBV6-5
CASVGGYGGRNEKLFF
TGTGCCAGCGTAGGAGGGTACGGGGGACGAAATGAAAAACTGTTTTTT
>.|TRBJ1-2|.|TRBV7-2
CASSIGLAEYGYTF
TGTGCCAGCAGCATAGGGCTCGCTGAATATGGCTACACCTTC
>.|TRBJ2-7|TRBD2|TRBV29-1
CSVEDPDRTSGAYEQYF
TGCAGCGTTGAAGATCCGGATCGGACTAGCGGGGCCTACGAGCAGTACTTC
>.|TRBJ1-1|TRBD1|TRBV10-2
CATKGGRGLMNTEAFF
TGCGCCACCAAAGGGGGCAGGGGGCTTATGAACACTGAAGCTTTCTTT
>few|TRBJ2-7|.|TRBV12-3/TRBV12-4
CASSFRFYEQYF
TGTGCCAGCAGTTTTAGGTTCTACGAGCAGTACTTC
>.|TRBJ1-2|.|TRBV7-9
CASSPGRSEAYGYTF
TGTGCCAGCAGCCCCGGGCGGTCGGAGGCTTATGGCTACACCTTC
>.|TRBJ2-1|TRBD1|TRBV12-3/TRBV12-4
CASSLQGAVHNEQFF
TGTGCCAGCAGTTTACAGGGGGCTGTGCACAATGAGCAGTTCTTC
>.|TRBJ1-2|TRBD1|TRBV29-1
CSGGGQGGYGYTF
TGCAGCGGTGGTGGACAGGGGGGTTATGGCTACACCTTC
>.|TRBJ2-6|.|TRBV5-1
CASSLVQWAGKISGANVLTF
TGCGCCAGCAGCTTGGTCCAGTGGGCAGGTAAAATCTCTGGGGCCAACGTCCTGACTTTC